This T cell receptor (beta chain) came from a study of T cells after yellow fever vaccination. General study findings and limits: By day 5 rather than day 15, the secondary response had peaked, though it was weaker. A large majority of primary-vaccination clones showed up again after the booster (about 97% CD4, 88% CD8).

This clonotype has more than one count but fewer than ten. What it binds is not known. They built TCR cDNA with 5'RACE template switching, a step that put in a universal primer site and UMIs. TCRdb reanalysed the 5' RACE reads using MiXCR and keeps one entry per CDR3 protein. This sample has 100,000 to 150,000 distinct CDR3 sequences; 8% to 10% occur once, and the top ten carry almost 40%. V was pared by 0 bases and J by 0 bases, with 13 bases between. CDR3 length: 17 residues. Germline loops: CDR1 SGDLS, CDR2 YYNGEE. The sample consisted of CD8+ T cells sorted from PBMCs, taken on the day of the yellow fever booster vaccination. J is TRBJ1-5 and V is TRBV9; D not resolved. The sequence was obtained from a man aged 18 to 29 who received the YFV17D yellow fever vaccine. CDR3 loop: CASSVDASENSNQPQHF. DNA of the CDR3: TGTGCCAGCAGCGTAGACGCCAGTGAGAATAGCAATCAGCCCCAGCATTTT.